This TCR beta chain was sequenced in a study of identical twins. Study observations and caveats: Memory repertoires showed no such pattern, whereas abundant cord blood beta clonotypes carried fewer insertions.

The germline V gene encodes CDR1 SEHNR and CDR2 FQNEAQ (reference sequence). CDR3 length equals 17 residues. J was trimmed by 6 bases and V by 2 bases; bases with no gene match: 13. Template switching added a universal primer site, and cDNA bore unique molecular identifiers. TCRdb re-analysed the 5' RACE reads in MiXCR, keeping a single row per CDR3 protein. Among roughly 750,000 distinct CDR3 sequences listed, less than 25% were seen once. This clonotype was detected only a few times. Antigen unknown. These data also featured in a second study, about T cells expressing NK-cell markers. As reported in that work: The contribution of dominant NKG2C+ clonotypes to CD8+ T cells in five to seven donors was roughly 1.0-7.0%. There remained a lack of clarity about HCMV specificity of expanded NKG2C+ T cell clones.

The sequenced sample was PBMCs. This chain uses TRBV7-9 with TRBJ2-1, with 7 bases aligning to TRBD2. The receptor's source is a woman aged 18-29 years in good health. The DNA for the CDR3 is TGTGCCAGCAGCTTAACTTTCGGGCTAGCGGCCGCCAATGAGCAGTTCTTC. This codes for CASSLTFGLAAANEQFF.